This entry concerns a single T cell receptor (beta chain). The sample originates from a study of T cells after yellow fever vaccination. CDR3 size: 15 residues. With 6 bases removed from V and 0 bases from J, the gap between germline ends came to 15 bases. Germline values: CDR1 SEHNR, CDR2 FQNEAQ (reference sequence). They built TCR cDNA with 5'RACE template switching, a step that put in a universal primer site and UMIs. TCRdb reanalysed the 5' RACE reads using MiXCR and keeps one entry per CDR3 protein. The sample lists 250,000 or so distinct CDR3 sequences, 6.5% to 7.5% occurring once. The specimen comprised CD4+ T cells sorted from PBMCs, sampled on the day of the yellow fever booster vaccination. The chain employs TRBV7-9 and TRBJ2-7; no clear D. The sequence derives from a young man who received the YFV17D yellow fever vaccine. CDR3 in amino acids: CASRSYGTDSYEQYF. The DNA of the CDR3 is TGTGCCAGCAGGTCCTACGGAACCGACTCCTACGAGCAGTACTTC.